This T cell receptor beta chain is drawn from a study of T cell clones after liver transplantation. Across the whole study: Graft-donor-reactive sequences were compared with third-party-reactive TCRbeta sequences from pre-transplant mixed lymphocyte reactions.

The CDR3 is 17 residues long. Unmatched junction bases numbered 7, after V lost 0 bases and J lost 2 bases. Germline loops: CDR1 MGHRA, CDR2 YSYEKL. A note on this clone: As yet, its antigen is unknown.

The table came from immunoSEQ multiplex PCR; TCRdb's copy has only in-frame clones and leaves some out. The table records some 15,000 clones, about 90% of them present only once. Study results and limitations: A larger donor-reactive than third-party decline suggested partial antigen-specific deletion.

The receptor comes from a human donor who received a liver transplant. The chain recombines TRBV4-1 with TRBJ2-5, with 9 bases that match TRBD2. Specimen: CD8+ T cells from blood, collected before liver transplant. This chain's CDR3 is CASSQERAGGLQETQYF. CDR3 in DNA: TGCGCCAGCAGCCAAGAGAGGGCGGGAGGGCTTCAAGAGACCCAGTACTTC.